What follows describes a single TCR beta chain. Antigen unknown. These data originate in a study of sequential checkpoint blockade in melanoma. Study context: TCRbeta immunosequencing was performed on DNA from around 91 pretreatment melanoma tumor samples. Matched biopsies came pretreatment and at week 13 for some 22 patients. Whole-study findings and limits: Rising tumor T-cell fraction and clonality meant about 30 times likelier benefit.

Data came from immunoSEQ multiplex PCR; TCRdb stores just in-frame clones and leaves some out. This sample has 7,000 to 9,000 clones, with 20% found just once. Treatment defined: randomized to nivolumab then ipilimumab (arm A) or the reverse (arm B). None of the patients previously received DNA-damaging chemotherapy. Per the germline V gene, CDR1 is MNHGY and CDR2 is SAAAGT. The CDR3 runs 15 residues. Trimming removed 0 bases from V and 10 bases from J; junction bases left unmatched: 6. This sequence originates from a human donor with melanoma. The material sequenced was tumor tissue (inferred from file names), taken from a patient given nivolumab and ipilimumab in sequence. This chain connects TRBV6-8 to TRBJ1-6; 7 bases are a match to TRBD1. In DNA, the CDR3 is TGTGCCAGCAGTTACTCGGGCAGGGGGGACTCACCCCTCCACTTT. This codes for CASSYSGRGDSPLHF.